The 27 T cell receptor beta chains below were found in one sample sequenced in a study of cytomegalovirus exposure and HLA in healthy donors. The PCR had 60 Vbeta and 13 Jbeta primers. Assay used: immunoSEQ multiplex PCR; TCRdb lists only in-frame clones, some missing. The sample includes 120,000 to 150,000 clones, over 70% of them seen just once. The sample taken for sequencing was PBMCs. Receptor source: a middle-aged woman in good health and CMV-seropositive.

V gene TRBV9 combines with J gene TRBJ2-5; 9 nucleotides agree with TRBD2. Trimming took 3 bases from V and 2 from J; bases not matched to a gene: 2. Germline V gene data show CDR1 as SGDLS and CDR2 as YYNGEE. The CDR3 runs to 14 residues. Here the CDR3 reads CASSASGVQETQYF. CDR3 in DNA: TGTGCCAGCAGCGCTAGCGGGGTACAAGAGACCCAGTACTTC.

The CDR3 protein is CASSQQGTNTGELFF. The CDR3 DNA is TGTGCCAGCAGCCAACAGGGAACGAACACCGGGGAGCTGTTTTTT. The chain couples TRBV4-2 to TRBJ2-2; maybe TRBD1 (5 bases). CDR1 and CDR2 (germline): LGHNA, YNFKEQ. This CDR3 contains 15 residues. Trimming left V 2 bases short and J 0 bases short, with 7 bases between.

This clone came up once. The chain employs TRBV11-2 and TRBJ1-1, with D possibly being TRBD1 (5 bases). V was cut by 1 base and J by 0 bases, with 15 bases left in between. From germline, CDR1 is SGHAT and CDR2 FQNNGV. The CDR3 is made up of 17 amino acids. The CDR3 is CASSLVFRGDVNTEAFF. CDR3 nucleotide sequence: TGTGCCAGCAGCTTAGTCTTTAGGGGCGACGTGAACACTGAAGCTTTCTTT.

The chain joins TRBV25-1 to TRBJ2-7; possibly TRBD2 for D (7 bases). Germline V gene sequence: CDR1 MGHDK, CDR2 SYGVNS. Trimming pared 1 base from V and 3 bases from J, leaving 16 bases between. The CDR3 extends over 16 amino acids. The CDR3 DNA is TGTGCCAGCAGTGAATTCCGGGGAGGGGGGGACTACGAGCAGTACTTC. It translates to CASSEFRGGGDYEQYF.

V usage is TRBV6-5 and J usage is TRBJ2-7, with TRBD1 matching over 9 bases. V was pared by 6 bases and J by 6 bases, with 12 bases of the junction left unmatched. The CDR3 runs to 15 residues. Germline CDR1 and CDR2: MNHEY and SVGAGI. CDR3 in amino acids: CASSRLGTGKGEQYF. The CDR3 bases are TGTGCCAGCAGCCGGCTCGGGACAGGGAAGGGCGAGCAGTACTTC.

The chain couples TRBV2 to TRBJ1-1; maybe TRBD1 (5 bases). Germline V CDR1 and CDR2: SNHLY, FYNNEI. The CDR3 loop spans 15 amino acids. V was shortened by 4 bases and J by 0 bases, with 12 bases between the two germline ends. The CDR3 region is CASSAAPTVNTEAFF. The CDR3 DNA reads TGTGCCAGCAGTGCCGCCCCGACAGTGAACACTGAAGCTTTCTTT.

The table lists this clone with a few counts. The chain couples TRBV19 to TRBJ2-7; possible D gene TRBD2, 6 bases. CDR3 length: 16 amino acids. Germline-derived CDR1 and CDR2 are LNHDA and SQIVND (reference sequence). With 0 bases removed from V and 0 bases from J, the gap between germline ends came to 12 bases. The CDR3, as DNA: TGTGCCAGTAGTATAGAGGTCGGGGGAACCTCCTACGAGCAGTACTTC. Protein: CASSIEVGGTSYEQYF.

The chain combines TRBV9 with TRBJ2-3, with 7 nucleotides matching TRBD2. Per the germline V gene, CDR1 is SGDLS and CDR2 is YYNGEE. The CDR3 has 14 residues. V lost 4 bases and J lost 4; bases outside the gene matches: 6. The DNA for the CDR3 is TGTGCCAGCAGCCCTAGCGGAGGGGCAGATACGCAGTATTTT. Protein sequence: CASSPSGGADTQYF.

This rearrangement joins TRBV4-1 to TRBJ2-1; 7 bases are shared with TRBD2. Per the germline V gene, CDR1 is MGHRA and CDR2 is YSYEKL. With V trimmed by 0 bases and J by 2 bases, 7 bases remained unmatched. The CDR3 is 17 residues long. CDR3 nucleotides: TGCGCCAGCAGCCAAGATTTGGCGGGGACTACCTACAATGAGCAGTTCTTC. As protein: CASSQDLAGTTYNEQFF.

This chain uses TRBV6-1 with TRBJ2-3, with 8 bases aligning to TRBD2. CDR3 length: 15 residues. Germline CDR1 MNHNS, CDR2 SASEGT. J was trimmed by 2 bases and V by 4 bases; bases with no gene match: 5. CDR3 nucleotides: TGTGCCAGCAGTGGCGGGACTAGGGACACAGATACGCAGTATTTT. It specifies CASSGGTRDTDTQYF.

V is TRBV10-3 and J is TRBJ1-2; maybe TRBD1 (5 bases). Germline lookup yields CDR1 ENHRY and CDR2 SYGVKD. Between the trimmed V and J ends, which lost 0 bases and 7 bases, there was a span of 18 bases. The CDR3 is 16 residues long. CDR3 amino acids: CAISESNPDGASGYTF. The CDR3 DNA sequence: TGTGCCATCAGTGAGTCGAACCCAGATGGGGCCTCTGGCTACACCTTC.

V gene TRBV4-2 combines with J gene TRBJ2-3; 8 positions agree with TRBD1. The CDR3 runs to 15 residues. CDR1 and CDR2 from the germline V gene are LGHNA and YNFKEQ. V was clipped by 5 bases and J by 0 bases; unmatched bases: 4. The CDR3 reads CASSSRTGSTDTQYF. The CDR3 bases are TGTGCCAGCAGCTCTAGGACAGGGAGCACAGATACGCAGTATTTT.

In DNA, the CDR3 is TGCGCCAGCAGCATCCGGACAGCCCCAGGGGGCACAGATACGCAGTATTTT. Translation: CASSIRTAPGGTDTQYF. The rearrangement links TRBV5-1 to TRBJ2-3, with D possibly being TRBD1 (6 bases). V was pared by 4 bases and J by 1 base, with 19 bases between. CDR3 length: 17 residues. Germline V gives CDR1 SGHRS, CDR2 YFSETQ. Filled out from reference TRBV5-1 and TRBJ2-3, the complete variable domain reads KAGVTQTPRYLIKTRGQQVTLSCSPISGHRSVSWYQQTPGQGLQFLFEYFSETQRNKGNFPGRFSGRQFSNSRSEMNVSTLELGDSALYLCASSIRTAPGGTDTQYFGPGTRLTVL.

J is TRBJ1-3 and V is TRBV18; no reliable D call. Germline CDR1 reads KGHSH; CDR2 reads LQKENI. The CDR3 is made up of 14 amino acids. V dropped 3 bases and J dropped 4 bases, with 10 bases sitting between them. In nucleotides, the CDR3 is TGTGCCAGCTCACCGGGCAGCCCGGGAAACACCATATATTTT. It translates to CASSPGSPGNTIYF. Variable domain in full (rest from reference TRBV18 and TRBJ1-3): NAGVMQNPRHLVRRRGQEARLRCSPMKGHSHVYWYRQLPEEGLKFMVYLQKENIIDESGMPKERFSAEFPKEGPSILRIQQVVRGDSAAYFCASSPGSPGNTIYFGEGSWLTVV.

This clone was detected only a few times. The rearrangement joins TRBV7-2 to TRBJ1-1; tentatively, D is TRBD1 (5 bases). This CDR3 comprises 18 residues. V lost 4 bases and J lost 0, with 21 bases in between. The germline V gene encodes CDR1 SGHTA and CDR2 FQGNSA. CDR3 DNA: TGTGCCAGCAGCTCCCGCGGGGGGGGAGCCTCGATGAACACTGAAGCTTTCTTT. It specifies CASSSRGGGASMNTEAFF.

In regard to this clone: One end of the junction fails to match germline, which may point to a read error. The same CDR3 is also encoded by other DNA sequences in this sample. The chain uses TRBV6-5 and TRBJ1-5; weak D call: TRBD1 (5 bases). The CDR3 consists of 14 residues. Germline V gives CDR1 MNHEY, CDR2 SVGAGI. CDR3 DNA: TGTGCCAGCAGTTACGACAGTAGCAATCAGCCCCAGCATTTC. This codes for CASSYDSSNQPQHF.

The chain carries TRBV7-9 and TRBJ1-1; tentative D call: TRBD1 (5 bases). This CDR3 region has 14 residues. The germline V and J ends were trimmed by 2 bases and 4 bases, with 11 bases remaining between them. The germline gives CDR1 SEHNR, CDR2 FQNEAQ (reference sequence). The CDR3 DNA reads TGTGCCAGCAGCTTAAACTCGGGGGGCACTGAAGCTTTCTTT. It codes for CASSLNSGGTEAFF.

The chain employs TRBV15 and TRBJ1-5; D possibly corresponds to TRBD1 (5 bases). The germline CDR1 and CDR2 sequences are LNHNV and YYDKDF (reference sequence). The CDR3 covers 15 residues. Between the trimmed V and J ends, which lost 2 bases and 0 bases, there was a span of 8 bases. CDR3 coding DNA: TGTGCCACCAGCAGAAGGGGATCTAGCAATCAGCCCCAGCATTTT. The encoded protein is CATSRRGSSNQPQHF.

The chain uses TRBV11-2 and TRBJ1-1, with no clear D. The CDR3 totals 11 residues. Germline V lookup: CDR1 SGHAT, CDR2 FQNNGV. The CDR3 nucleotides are TGTGGCTCTGGGCAGAACACTGAAGCTTTCTTT. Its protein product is CGSGQNTEAFF.

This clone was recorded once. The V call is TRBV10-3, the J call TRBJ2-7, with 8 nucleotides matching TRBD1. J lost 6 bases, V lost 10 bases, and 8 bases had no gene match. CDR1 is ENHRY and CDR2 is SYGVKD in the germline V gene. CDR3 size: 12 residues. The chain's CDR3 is CATSDRALEQYF. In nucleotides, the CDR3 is TGTGCCACCTCGGACAGGGCCCTCGAGCAGTACTTC.

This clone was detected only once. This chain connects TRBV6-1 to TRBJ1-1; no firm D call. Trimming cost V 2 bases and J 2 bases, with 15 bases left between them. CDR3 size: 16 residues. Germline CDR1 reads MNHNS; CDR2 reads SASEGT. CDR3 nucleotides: TGTGCCAGCAGTGAATACTTCGGGATGTTTAACACTGAAGCTTTCTTT. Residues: CASSEYFGMFNTEAFF.

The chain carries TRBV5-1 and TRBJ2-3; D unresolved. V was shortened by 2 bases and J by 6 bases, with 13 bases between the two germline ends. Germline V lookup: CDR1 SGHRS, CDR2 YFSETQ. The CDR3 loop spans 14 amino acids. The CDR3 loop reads CASSFPLLEDTQYF. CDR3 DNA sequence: TGCGCCAGCAGCTTCCCCCTCCTGGAGGATACGCAGTATTTT. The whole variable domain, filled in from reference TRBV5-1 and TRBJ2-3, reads KAGVTQTPRYLIKTRGQQVTLSCSPISGHRSVSWYQQTPGQGLQFLFEYFSETQRNKGNFPGRFSGRQFSNSRSEMNVSTLELGDSALYLCASSFPLLEDTQYFGPGTRLTVL.

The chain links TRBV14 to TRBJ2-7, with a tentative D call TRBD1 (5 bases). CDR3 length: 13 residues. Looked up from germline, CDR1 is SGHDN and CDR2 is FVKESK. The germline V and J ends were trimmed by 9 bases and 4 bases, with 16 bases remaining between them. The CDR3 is CASQGSGSYEQYF. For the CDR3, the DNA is TGTGCCAGTCAGGGCAGTGGGTCGTACGAGCAGTACTTC.

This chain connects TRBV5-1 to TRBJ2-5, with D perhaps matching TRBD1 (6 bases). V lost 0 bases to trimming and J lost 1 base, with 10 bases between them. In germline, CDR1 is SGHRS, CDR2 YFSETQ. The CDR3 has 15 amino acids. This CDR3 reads CASSLAGTTQETQYF. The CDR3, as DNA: TGCGCCAGCAGCTTGGCGGGGACAACCCAAGAGACCCAGTACTTC.

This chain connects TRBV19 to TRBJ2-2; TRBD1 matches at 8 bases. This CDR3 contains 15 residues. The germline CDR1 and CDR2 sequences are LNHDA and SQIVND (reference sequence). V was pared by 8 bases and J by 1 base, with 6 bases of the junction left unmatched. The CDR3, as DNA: TGTGCCAGTCGATCCGGGACAGGGAACACCGGGGAGCTGTTTTTT. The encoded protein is CASRSGTGNTGELFF.

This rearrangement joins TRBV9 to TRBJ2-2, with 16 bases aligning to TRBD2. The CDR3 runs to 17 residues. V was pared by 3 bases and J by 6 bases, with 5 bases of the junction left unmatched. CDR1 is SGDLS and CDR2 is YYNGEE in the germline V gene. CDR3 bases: TGTGCCAGCAGCGAGGGACTAGCGGGGGGGCCTGCCGGGGAGCTGTTTTTT. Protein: CASSEGLAGGPAGELFF.

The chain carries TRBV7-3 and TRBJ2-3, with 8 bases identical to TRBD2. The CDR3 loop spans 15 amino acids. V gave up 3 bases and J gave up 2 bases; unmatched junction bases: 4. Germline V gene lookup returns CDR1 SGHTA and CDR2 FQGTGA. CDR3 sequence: CASSFLAGATDTQYF. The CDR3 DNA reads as TGTGCCAGCAGCTTTCTAGCGGGCGCCACAGATACGCAGTATTTT.